These T cell receptor beta chains were read from a single sample in a study of Ad26.COV2.S vaccination and SARS-CoV-2 variants. Here immunoSEQ multiplex PCR was the method, and the copy in TCRdb shows in-frame clones only, minus some. The repertoire holds about 350,000 clones, with approximately 86% as singletons. Sequenced material: peripheral blood, taken in a trial of Ad26.COV2.S vaccine versus placebo. The receptors shown here come from a person aged 18 to 59 who received the Ad26.COV2.S COVID-19 vaccine or a placebo. Each CDR3 is given with its conserved first and last residue. The D gene is left open where the match is weak. Only part of the rows carry a size: once, few, many, or a class if the clone is expanded.

v_gene: TRBV2; d_gene: -; abundance: -; j_gene: TRBJ1-2; CDR3nt: TGTGCCAGCAGTAGAGGCCAGGGAATTAACTATGGCTACACCTTC; CDR3aa: CASSRGQGINYGYTF
v_gene: TRBV5-6; d_gene: TRBD2; abundance: -; j_gene: TRBJ2-1; CDR3nt: TGTGCCAGCAGCCGGGGGGGCTGGGGTGAGCAGTTCTTC; CDR3aa: CASSRGGWGEQFF
v_gene: TRBV19; d_gene: -; abundance: -; j_gene: TRBJ2-3; CDR3nt: TGTGCCAGTAGCCCGCTTCCCGGGGCAGAAGATACGCAGTATTTT; CDR3aa: CASSPLPGAEDTQYF
v_gene: TRBV5-6; d_gene: -; abundance: -; j_gene: TRBJ1-2; CDR3nt: TGTGCCAGCAGCTTTGTCGACCGATATAACTATGGCTACACCTTC; CDR3aa: CASSFVDRYNYGYTF
v_gene: TRBV6-2/TRBV6-3; d_gene: -; abundance: -; j_gene: TRBJ1-1; CDR3nt: TGTGCCAGCAGTTACTCCCCGCGGGGGGGGGACACTGAAGCTTTCTTT; CDR3aa: CASSYSPRGGDTEAFF
v_gene: TRBV28; d_gene: -; abundance: -; j_gene: TRBJ2-7; CDR3nt: TGTGCCAGCAGTCCAACCAAAACCGACAGGCCGCCCTACGAGCAGTACTTC; CDR3aa: CASSPTKTDRPPYEQYF
v_gene: TRBV19; d_gene: -; abundance: -; j_gene: TRBJ2-3; CDR3nt: TGTGCCAGTAGTATACGGTCCGGGGTCTGGGGCGCCACAGATACGCAGTATTTT; CDR3aa: CASSIRSGVWGATDTQYF
v_gene: TRBV5-6; d_gene: -; abundance: -; j_gene: TRBJ1-2; CDR3nt: TGTGCCAGCAGCTTGGTGGGGTTAGGCGAATCCTATGGCTACACCTTC; CDR3aa: CASSLVGLGESYGYTF
v_gene: TRBV25-1; d_gene: TRBD2; abundance: -; j_gene: TRBJ2-5; CDR3nt: TGTGCCAGCAGTGAATGGGCGGGGGGGGCAATTTCGGAGACCCAGTACTTC; CDR3aa: CASSEWAGGAISETQYF
v_gene: TRBV24-1; d_gene: -; abundance: -; j_gene: TRBJ2-2; CDR3nt: TGTGCCACCACTGGCAGAAACACCGGGGAGCTGTTTTTT; CDR3aa: CATTGRNTGELFF
v_gene: TRBV7-2; d_gene: TRBD2; abundance: -; j_gene: TRBJ2-7; CDR3nt: TGTGCCAGCAGCCCGGGACTAGCGGGGGGTTACGAGCAGTACTTC; CDR3aa: CASSPGLAGGYEQYF
v_gene: TRBV5-4; d_gene: -; abundance: -; j_gene: TRBJ1-1; CDR3nt: TGTGCCAGCAGCTTGGAACCGAACACTGAAGCTTTCTTT; CDR3aa: CASSLEPNTEAFF
v_gene: TRBV3-1/TRBV3-2; d_gene: -; abundance: -; j_gene: TRBJ2-4; CDR3nt: TGTGCCAGCGAAGGGCGGAGTCTAGGCAAAAACATTCAGTACTTC; CDR3aa: CASEGRSLGKNIQYF
v_gene: TRBV6-5; d_gene: -; abundance: -; j_gene: TRBJ2-1; CDR3nt: TGTGCCAGCAGAACCGACAGGAACCGTCCCAATGAGCAGTTCTTC; CDR3aa: CASRTDRNRPNEQFF
v_gene: TRBV11-2; d_gene: -; abundance: -; j_gene: TRBJ2-1; CDR3nt: TGTGCCAGCAGCCCTTACAGGGGGAGGGATGAGCAGTTCTTC; CDR3aa: CASSPYRGRDEQFF
v_gene: TRBV28; d_gene: -; abundance: once; j_gene: TRBJ1-1; CDR3nt: TGTGCCAGCAGTTTAGTTTTCTTGGAGGGCCCGAGGGCTTTCTTT; CDR3aa: CASSLVFLEGPRAFF
v_gene: TRBV6-2/TRBV6-3; d_gene: -; abundance: -; j_gene: TRBJ2-5; CDR3nt: TGTGCCAGCAGTTACTCCCCTCGCGGGACCCAGTACTTC; CDR3aa: CASSYSPRGTQYF
v_gene: TRBV18; d_gene: -; abundance: -; j_gene: TRBJ2-1; CDR3nt: TGTGCCAGCTGTCCGGCGGGCAGGGCCTACAATGAGCAGTTCTTC; CDR3aa: CASCPAGRAYNEQFF
v_gene: TRBV12-3/TRBV12-4; d_gene: -; abundance: -; j_gene: TRBJ1-1; CDR3nt: TGTGCCAGTAAGAGCATGAACACTGAAGCTTTCTTT; CDR3aa: CASKSMNTEAFF
v_gene: TRBV7-9; d_gene: TRBD1; abundance: -; j_gene: TRBJ1-2; CDR3nt: TGTGCCAGCAGCTTACCCCTCGGGGAGGGGGCCTATGGCTACACCTTC; CDR3aa: CASSLPLGEGAYGYTF
v_gene: TRBV7-8; d_gene: -; abundance: -; j_gene: TRBJ2-1; CDR3nt: TGTGCCAGCAGTTCAGGGGGGTCCGACTACAATGAGCAGTTCTTC; CDR3aa: CASSSGGSDYNEQFF
v_gene: TRBV2; d_gene: TRBD1; abundance: -; j_gene: TRBJ2-1; CDR3nt: TGTGCCAGCAGGGGACAGGAGCTATTTATCCGGGGATACAATGAGCAGTTCTTC; CDR3aa: CASRGQELFIRGYNEQFF
v_gene: TRBV4-1; d_gene: -; abundance: once; j_gene: TRBJ1-2; CDR3nt: TGCGCCAGCAGCCAAGGGGGTGACTATGGCTACACCTTC; CDR3aa: CASSQGGDYGYTF
v_gene: TRBV19; d_gene: TRBD1; abundance: -; j_gene: TRBJ1-5; CDR3nt: TGTGCCAGTGGGGGACAGGGTGGGGGTCAGCCCCAGCATTTT; CDR3aa: CASGGQGGGQPQHF
v_gene: TRBV7-9; d_gene: -; abundance: -; j_gene: TRBJ2-3; CDR3nt: TGTGCCAGCAGCTTAGGGGGTCGAGATACTATCCGAGGTACGCAGTATTTT; CDR3aa: CASSLGGRDTIRGTQYF
v_gene: TRBV4-3; d_gene: TRBD2; abundance: -; j_gene: TRBJ2-7; CDR3nt: TGCGCCAGCAGCCAACACCGGGCGGCAGCGGGATCTTACGAGCAGTACTTC; CDR3aa: CASSQHRAAAGSYEQYF
v_gene: TRBV5-1; d_gene: -; abundance: -; j_gene: TRBJ2-7; CDR3nt: TGCGCCAGCAGTTCGGGTGGGACCCTCTACGAGCAGTACTTC; CDR3aa: CASSSGGTLYEQYF
v_gene: TRBV2; d_gene: TRBD1; abundance: -; j_gene: TRBJ2-7; CDR3nt: TGTGCCAGCAGTGAAGGGACAGGGATGGCCCACGAGCAGTACTTC; CDR3aa: CASSEGTGMAHEQYF
v_gene: TRBV3-1/TRBV3-2; d_gene: -; abundance: -; j_gene: TRBJ2-3; CDR3nt: TGTGCCAGCAGCCAAGAGGTGGTAGATACGCAGTATTTT; CDR3aa: CASSQEVVDTQYF
v_gene: TRBV14; d_gene: -; abundance: -; j_gene: TRBJ2-7; CDR3nt: TGTGCCAGCAGCCTCCACAGGGTAGCGGAGATCTACGAGCAGTACTTC; CDR3aa: CASSLHRVAEIYEQYF
v_gene: TRBV18; d_gene: -; abundance: -; j_gene: TRBJ2-7; CDR3nt: TGTGCCAGCTCACTCGGGCCACCACCGGACTACGAGCAGTACTTC; CDR3aa: CASSLGPPPDYEQYF
v_gene: TRBV10-1; d_gene: -; abundance: -; j_gene: TRBJ2-3; CDR3nt: TGCGCCAGCAGTGAAAGAGGATCCACAGATACGCAGTATTTT; CDR3aa: CASSERGSTDTQYF
v_gene: TRBV28; d_gene: -; abundance: once; j_gene: TRBJ2-3; CDR3nt: TGTGCCAGCAGTACTAGTCAGGGACTCACAGATACGCAGTATTTT; CDR3aa: CASSTSQGLTDTQYF
v_gene: TRBV4-2; d_gene: TRBD2; abundance: -; j_gene: TRBJ2-7; CDR3nt: TGTGCCAGCAGCCAAGATTTCTTAGGCAGCGGGATTCGCTCCTACGAGCAGTACTTC; CDR3aa: CASSQDFLGSGIRSYEQYF
v_gene: TRBV29-1; d_gene: -; abundance: -; j_gene: TRBJ1-1; CDR3nt: TGCAGCGTTGATGGCGTGGGGCTCGCTACTGAAGCTTTCTTT; CDR3aa: CSVDGVGLATEAFF
v_gene: TRBV7-6; d_gene: -; abundance: once; j_gene: TRBJ2-3; CDR3nt: TGTGCCAGCAGCTTACTCGCGGGTTCCCGCACAGATACGCAGTATTTT; CDR3aa: CASSLLAGSRTDTQYF
v_gene: TRBV27; d_gene: -; abundance: -; j_gene: TRBJ1-5; CDR3nt: TGTGCCAGCAGTTTATCTGCCAGTGGGCTTGTAAATCAGCCCCAGCATTTT; CDR3aa: CASSLSASGLVNQPQHF
v_gene: TRBV5-1; d_gene: -; abundance: once; j_gene: TRBJ2-5; CDR3nt: TGCGCCAGCAGCTTGGCGGAAGAGACCCAGTACTTC; CDR3aa: CASSLAEETQYF
v_gene: TRBV11-2; d_gene: -; abundance: -; j_gene: TRBJ2-5; CDR3nt: TGTGCCAGCAGCTTAGGGGCCTCGGGGATATTGGCCCAGTACTTC; CDR3aa: CASSLGASGILAQYF
v_gene: TRBV19; d_gene: TRBD1; abundance: -; j_gene: TRBJ2-7; CDR3nt: TGTGCCAGTAGTATCGGTCCGGGACAGGGGCCGCGCTACGAGCAGTACTTC; CDR3aa: CASSIGPGQGPRYEQYF
v_gene: TRBV11-2; d_gene: -; abundance: few; j_gene: TRBJ2-1; CDR3nt: TGTGCCAGCAGCTTAGAAGACAGCAATGAGCAGTTCTTC; CDR3aa: CASSLEDSNEQFF
v_gene: TRBV19; d_gene: TRBD1; abundance: once; j_gene: TRBJ2-5; CDR3nt: TGTGCCAGTAGCCAGGGGGAAGGGGCGAAGACCCAGTACTTC; CDR3aa: CASSQGEGAKTQYF
v_gene: TRBV19; d_gene: -; abundance: -; j_gene: TRBJ1-2; CDR3nt: TGTGCCAGTAGTATCGCTATGGGGGCTAACTATGGCTACACCTTC; CDR3aa: CASSIAMGANYGYTF
v_gene: TRBV28; d_gene: TRBD2; abundance: once; j_gene: TRBJ2-3; CDR3nt: TGTGCCAGCAGGGCTAGCGGGAGCGCAGATACGCAGTATTTT; CDR3aa: CASRASGSADTQYF
v_gene: TRBV6-2/TRBV6-3; d_gene: TRBD2; abundance: -; j_gene: TRBJ2-7; CDR3nt: TGTGCCAGCAGTTACGGTCCTAGCGGTTCCTACGAGCAGTACTTC; CDR3aa: CASSYGPSGSYEQYF
v_gene: TRBV14; d_gene: TRBD2; abundance: -; j_gene: TRBJ2-1; CDR3nt: TGTGCCAGCAACCATAGAGGACTAGACTCCTACAATGAGCAGTTCTTC; CDR3aa: CASNHRGLDSYNEQFF
v_gene: TRBV21-1; d_gene: -; abundance: -; j_gene: TRBJ2-1; CDR3nt: TGTGCCAGCAGCAAAGCGGGACAGGGTATATTCGGTGAGCAGTTCTTC; CDR3aa: CASSKAGQGIFGEQFF
v_gene: TRBV4-3; d_gene: -; abundance: -; j_gene: TRBJ2-1; CDR3nt: TGCGCCAGCAGCCAGCTCAGTGAAGGTGAGCAGTTCTTC; CDR3aa: CASSQLSEGEQFF